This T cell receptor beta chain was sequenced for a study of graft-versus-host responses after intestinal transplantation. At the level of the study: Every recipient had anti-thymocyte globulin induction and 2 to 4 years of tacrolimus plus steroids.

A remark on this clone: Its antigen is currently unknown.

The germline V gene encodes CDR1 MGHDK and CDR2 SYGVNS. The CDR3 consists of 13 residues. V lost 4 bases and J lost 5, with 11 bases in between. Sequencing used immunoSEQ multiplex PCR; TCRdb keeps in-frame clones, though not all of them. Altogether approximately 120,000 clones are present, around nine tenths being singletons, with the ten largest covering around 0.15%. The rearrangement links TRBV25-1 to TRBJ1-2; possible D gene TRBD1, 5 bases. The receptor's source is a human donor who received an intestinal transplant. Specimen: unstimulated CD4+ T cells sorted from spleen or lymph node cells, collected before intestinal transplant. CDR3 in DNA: TGTGCCAGCAGTGTCACGACAGAATATGGCTACACCTTC. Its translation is CASSVTTEYGYTF.